The clone carrying this TCR beta chain was seen a handful of times. The antigen is unknown. Points from the study as a whole: Tumor Tregs overlapped most with tumor, then blood, naive CD4+ cells. The TCR gene usage of tumor memory CD4+ T cells clustered together with blood and lymph node memory CD4+ cells and with lymph node naive CD4+ cells.

Full-length variable regions came from constant-region reverse primers plus semi-nested Nested Universal Primer A PCR. TCRdb re-called the 5' RACE reads with MiXCR, one entry per CDR3 protein. This sample has tens of thousands of distinct CDR3 sequences, with more than 25% found just once. Germline lookup yields CDR1 SGHTA and CDR2 FQGTGA. Unmatched junction bases numbered 11, after V lost 8 bases and J lost 3 bases. The length of the CDR3 is 16 residues. This rearrangement joins TRBV7-3 to TRBJ2-3; 10 positions match TRBD2. What was sequenced was naive CD4+ T cells sorted from blood. Subset of the sample: naive CD4+ T cells, CD4+CD45RA+CD25-. This TCR was recovered from a female donor with breast cancer. Here the CDR3 DNA reads TGTGCCAGCGCCCAACCCACTAGCGGGATTACAGATACGCAGTATTTT. It translates to CASAQPTSGITDTQYF.